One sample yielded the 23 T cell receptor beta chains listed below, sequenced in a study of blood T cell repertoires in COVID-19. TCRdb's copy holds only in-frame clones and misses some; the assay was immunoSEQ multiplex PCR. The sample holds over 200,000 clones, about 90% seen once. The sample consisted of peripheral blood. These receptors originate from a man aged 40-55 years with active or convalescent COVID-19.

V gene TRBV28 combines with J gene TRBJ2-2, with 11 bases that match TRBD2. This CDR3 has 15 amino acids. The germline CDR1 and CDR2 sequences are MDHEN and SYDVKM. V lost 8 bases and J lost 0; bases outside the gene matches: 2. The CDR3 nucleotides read TGTGCCAGCCTTAGCGGGGGGGCGAACACCGGGGAGCTGTTTTTT. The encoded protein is CASLSGGANTGELFF.

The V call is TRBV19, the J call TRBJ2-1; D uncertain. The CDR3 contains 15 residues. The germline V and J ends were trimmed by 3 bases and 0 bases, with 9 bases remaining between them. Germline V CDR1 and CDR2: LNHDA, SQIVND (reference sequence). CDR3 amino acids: CASSMGYTSYNEQFF. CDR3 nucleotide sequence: TGTGCCAGTAGTATGGGCTACACCTCCTACAATGAGCAGTTCTTC.

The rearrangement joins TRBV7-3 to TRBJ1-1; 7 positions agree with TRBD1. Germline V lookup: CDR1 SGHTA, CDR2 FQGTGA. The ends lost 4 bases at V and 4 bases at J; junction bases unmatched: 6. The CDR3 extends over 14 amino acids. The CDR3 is CASSSVGGATEAFF. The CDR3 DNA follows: TGTGCCAGCAGCTCGGTAGGGGGCGCCACTGAAGCTTTCTTT. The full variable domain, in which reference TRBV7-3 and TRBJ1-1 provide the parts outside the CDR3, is GAGVSQTPSNKVTEKGKYVELRCDPISGHTALYWYRQSLGQGPEFLIYFQGTGAADDSGLPNDRFFAVRPEGSVSTLKIQRTERGDSAVYLCASSSVGGATEAFFGQGTRLTVV.

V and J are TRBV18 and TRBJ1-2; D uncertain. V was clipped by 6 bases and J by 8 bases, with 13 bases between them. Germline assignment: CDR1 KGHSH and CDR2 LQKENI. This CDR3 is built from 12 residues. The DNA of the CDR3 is TGTGCCAGCTCCATAGCGGAGGCCGGCTACACCTTC. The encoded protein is CASSIAEAGYTF.

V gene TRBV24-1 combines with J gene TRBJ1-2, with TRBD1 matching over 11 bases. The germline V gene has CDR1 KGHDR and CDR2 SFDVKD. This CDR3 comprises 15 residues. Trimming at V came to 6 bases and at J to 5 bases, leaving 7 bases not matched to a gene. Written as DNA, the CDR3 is TGTGCCACCAGTCGGACAGGGGGCGAGGGTTATGGCTACACCTTC. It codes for CATSRTGGEGYGYTF.

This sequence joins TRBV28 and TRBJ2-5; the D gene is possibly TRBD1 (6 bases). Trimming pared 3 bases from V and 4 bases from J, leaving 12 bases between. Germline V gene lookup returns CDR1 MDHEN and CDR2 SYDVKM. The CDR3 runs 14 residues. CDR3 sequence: CASSLWDTGETQYF. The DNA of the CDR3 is TGTGCCAGCAGTTTGTGGGACACCGGAGAGACCCAGTACTTC. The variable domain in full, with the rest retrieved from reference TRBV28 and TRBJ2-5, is DVKVTQSSRYLVKRTGEKVFLECVQDMDHENMFWYRQDPGLGLRLIYFSYDVKMKEKGDIPEGYSVSREKKERFSLILESASTNQTSMYLCASSLWDTGETQYFGPGTRLLVL.

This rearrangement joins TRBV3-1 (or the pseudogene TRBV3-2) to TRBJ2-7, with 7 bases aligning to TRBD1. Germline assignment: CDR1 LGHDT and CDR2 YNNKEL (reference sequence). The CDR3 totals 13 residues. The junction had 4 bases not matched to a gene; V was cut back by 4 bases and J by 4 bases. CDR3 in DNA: TGTGCCAGCAGCCTACCGACAGGGTACGAGCAGTACTTC. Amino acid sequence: CASSLPTGYEQYF.

CDR3 sequence: CASSLDNTYEQYF. For the CDR3, the DNA is TGTGCCAGCAGTTTAGACAATACCTACGAGCAGTACTTC. This chain connects TRBV28 to TRBJ2-7; D unresolved. The CDR3 loop spans 13 amino acids. Germline V CDR1 and CDR2: MDHEN, SYDVKM. V lost 2 bases and J 2 bases, leaving 7 bases between the germline ends.

The CDR3 DNA sequence: TGTGCCAGCATCCTCCGGGGGGGCTCCTACAATGAGCAGTTCTTC. It yields the protein CASILRGGSYNEQFF. This chain links TRBV27 with TRBJ2-1, with 8 positions matching TRBD2. J lost 0 bases, V lost 7 bases, and 5 bases had no gene match. The length of the CDR3 is 15 residues. Germline V gene sequence: CDR1 MNHEY, CDR2 SMNVEV (reference sequence).

CDR3 DNA: TGTGCCAGCAGCTTGGATACAGGGTCTAACTATGGCTACACCTTC. Translated: CASSLDTGSNYGYTF. The V gene is TRBV5-4, the J gene TRBJ1-2; D perhaps matches TRBD1 (6 bases). The CDR3 extends over 15 amino acids. Germline CDR1 SGHNT, CDR2 YYREEE (reference sequence). Trimming left V 0 bases short and J 0 bases short, with 9 bases between.

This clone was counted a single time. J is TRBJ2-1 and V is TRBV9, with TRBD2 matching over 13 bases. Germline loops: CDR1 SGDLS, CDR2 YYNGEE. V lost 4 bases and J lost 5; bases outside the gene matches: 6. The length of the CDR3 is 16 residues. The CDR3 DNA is TGTGCCAGCAGCCCTACAGGGACTAGCGGGGACAATGAGCAGTTCTTC. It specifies CASSPTGTSGDNEQFF.

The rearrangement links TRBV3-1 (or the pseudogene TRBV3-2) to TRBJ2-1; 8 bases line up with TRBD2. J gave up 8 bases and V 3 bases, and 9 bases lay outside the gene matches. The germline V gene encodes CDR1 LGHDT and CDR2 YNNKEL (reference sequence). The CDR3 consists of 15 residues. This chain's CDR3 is CASSHLRLAGHEQFF. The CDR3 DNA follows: TGTGCCAGCAGCCATTTACGGCTAGCGGGTCATGAGCAGTTCTTC.

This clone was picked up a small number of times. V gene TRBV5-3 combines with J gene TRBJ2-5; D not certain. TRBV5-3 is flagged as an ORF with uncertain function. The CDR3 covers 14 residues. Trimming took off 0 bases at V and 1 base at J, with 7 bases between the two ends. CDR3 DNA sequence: TGTGCCAGAAGCTTGGGAGGTTCCCAAGAGACCCAGTACTTC. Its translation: CARSLGGSQETQYF.

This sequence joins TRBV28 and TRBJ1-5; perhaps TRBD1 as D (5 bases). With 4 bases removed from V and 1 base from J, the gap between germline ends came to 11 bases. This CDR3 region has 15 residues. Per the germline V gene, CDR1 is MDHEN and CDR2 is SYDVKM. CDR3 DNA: TGTGCCAGCAGTTGGAAAGCAGGGAGCAATCAGCCCCAGCATTTT. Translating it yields CASSWKAGSNQPQHF. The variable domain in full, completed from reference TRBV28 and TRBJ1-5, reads DVKVTQSSRYLVKRTGEKVFLECVQDMDHENMFWYRQDPGLGLRLIYFSYDVKMKEKGDIPEGYSVSREKKERFSLILESASTNQTSMYLCASSWKAGSNQPQHFGDGTRLSIL.

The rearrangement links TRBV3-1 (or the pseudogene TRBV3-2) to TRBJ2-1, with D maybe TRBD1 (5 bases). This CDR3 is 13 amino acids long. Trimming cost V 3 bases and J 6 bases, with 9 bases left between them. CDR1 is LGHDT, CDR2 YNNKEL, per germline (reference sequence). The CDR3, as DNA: TGTGCCAGCAGCCAGGGGCTGCCCAATGAGCAGTTCTTC. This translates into CASSQGLPNEQFF.

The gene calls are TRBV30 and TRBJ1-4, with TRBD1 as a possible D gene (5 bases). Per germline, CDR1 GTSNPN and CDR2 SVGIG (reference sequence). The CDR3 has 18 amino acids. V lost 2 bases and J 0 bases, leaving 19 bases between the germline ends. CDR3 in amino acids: CAWSKSRVRDATNEKLFF. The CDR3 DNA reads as TGTGCCTGGAGTAAATCACGGGTCAGGGATGCAACTAATGAAAAACTGTTTTTT.

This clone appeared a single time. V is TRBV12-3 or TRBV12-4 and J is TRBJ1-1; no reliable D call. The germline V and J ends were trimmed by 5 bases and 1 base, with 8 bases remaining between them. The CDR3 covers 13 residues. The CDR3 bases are TGTGCCAGCAGTCTACAGCAGAACACTGAAGCTTTCTTT. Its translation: CASSLQQNTEAFF.

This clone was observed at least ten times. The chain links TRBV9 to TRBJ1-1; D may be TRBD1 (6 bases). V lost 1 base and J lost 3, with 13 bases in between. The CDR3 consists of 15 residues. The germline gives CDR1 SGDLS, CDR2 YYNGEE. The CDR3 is CASSVLAGQHTEAFF. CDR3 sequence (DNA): TGTGCCAGCAGCGTATTAGCCGGACAGCACACTGAAGCTTTCTTT. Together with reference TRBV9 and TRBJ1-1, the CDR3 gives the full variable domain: DSGVTQTPKHLITATGQRVTLRCSPRSGDLSVYWYQQSLDQGLQFLIQYYNGEERAKGNILERFSAQQFPDLHSELNLSSLELGDSALYFCASSVLAGQHTEAFFGQGTRLTVV.

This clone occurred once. This chain's CDR3 is CASSQGPRGRADTQYF. CDR3 in DNA: TGTGCCAGCAGCCAAGGCCCCAGGGGTCGGGCAGATACGCAGTATTTT. The chain combines TRBV3-1 (or the pseudogene TRBV3-2) with TRBJ2-3; perhaps TRBD1 as D (6 bases). Trimming pared 1 base from V and 4 bases from J, leaving 15 bases between. The CDR3 has 16 amino acids. CDR1 and CDR2 (germline): LGHDT, YNNKEL (reference sequence).

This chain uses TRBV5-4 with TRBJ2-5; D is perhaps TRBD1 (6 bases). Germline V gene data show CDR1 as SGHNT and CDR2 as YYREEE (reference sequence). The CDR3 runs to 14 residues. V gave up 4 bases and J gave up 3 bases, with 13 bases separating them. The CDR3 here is CASSPQGWKETQYF. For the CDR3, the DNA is TGTGCCAGCAGCCCACAGGGTTGGAAAGAGACCCAGTACTTC.

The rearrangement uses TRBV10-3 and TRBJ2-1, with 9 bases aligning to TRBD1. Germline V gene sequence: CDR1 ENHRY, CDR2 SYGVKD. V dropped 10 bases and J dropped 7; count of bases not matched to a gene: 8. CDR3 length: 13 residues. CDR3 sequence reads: CATLRTGENEQFF. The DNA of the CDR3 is TGTGCCACCCTAAGGACAGGGGAGAATGAGCAGTTCTTC.

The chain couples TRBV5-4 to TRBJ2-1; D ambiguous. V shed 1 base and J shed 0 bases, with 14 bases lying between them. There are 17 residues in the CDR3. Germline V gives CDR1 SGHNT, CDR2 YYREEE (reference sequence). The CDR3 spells CASSLSLIPGSYNEQFF. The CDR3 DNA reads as TGTGCCAGCAGCTTGAGCCTGATCCCGGGCTCCTACAATGAGCAGTTCTTC.

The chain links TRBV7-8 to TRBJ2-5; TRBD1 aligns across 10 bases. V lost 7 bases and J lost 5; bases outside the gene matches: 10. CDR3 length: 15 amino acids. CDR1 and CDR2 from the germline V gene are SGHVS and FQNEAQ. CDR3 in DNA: TGTGCCAGCAACTACAATACGGGACAGGGGGAGACCCAGTACTTC. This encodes CASNYNTGQGETQYF.